These T cell receptor beta chains were read from a single sample in a study of cytomegalovirus exposure and HLA in healthy donors. The data were produced by immunoSEQ multiplex PCR, yet TCRdb's version contains in-frame clones alone and is incomplete. The table lists 170,000 or so clones, approximately 80% of them singletons. The specimen was PBMCs. The source of these receptors is a man younger than 35 in good health and CMV-seronegative. CDR3s include the opening cysteine and the closing phenylalanine or tryptophan. D genes are given only for firm matches. Size is omitted from some rows. Given values are once, few, many or a class for expanded clones.

.,TRBV11-3,19,TRBJ2-2,TRBD2,CASSPGAGLAGENTGELFF,TGTGCCAGCAGCCCAGGGGCCGGACTAGCGGGAGAGAACACCGGGGAGCTGTTTTTT
.,TRBV28,15,TRBJ2-1,.,CASSSRSKTYNEQFF,TGTGCCAGCAGTTCCCGGTCGAAGACCTACAATGAGCAGTTCTTC
.,TRBV5-1,15,TRBJ1-6,TRBD1,CASSADRGLNSPLHF,TGCGCCAGCAGCGCCGACAGGGGTCTCAATTCACCCCTCCACTTT
.,TRBV5-6,13,TRBJ1-5,.,CASSLWENQPQHF,TGTGCCAGCAGCTTGTGGGAGAATCAGCCCCAGCATTTT
.,TRBV5-6,16,TRBJ1-1,.,CASSLDIGRLNTEAFF,TGTGCCAGCAGCTTGGATATCGGCCGACTAAACACTGAAGCTTTCTTT
.,TRBV7-9,12,TRBJ2-7,TRBD1,CASAPGGYEQYF,TGTGCCAGCGCCCCAGGGGGCTACGAGCAGTACTTC
.,TRBV19,14,TRBJ2-1,TRBD1,CASSAGTAYNEQFF,TGTGCCAGTAGTGCCGGGACAGCCTACAATGAGCAGTTCTTC
.,TRBV4-2,18,TRBJ2-2,TRBD2,CASSQDTSGRVYTGELFF,TGTGCCAGCAGCCAAGATACTAGCGGGAGGGTATACACCGGGGAGCTGTTTTTT
.,TRBV6-1,16,TRBJ2-4,TRBD1,CASSDNNRGSGLIQYF,TGTGCCAGCAGTGATAATAACAGGGGATCTGGACTTATTCAGTACTTC
few,TRBV2,14,TRBJ1-5,TRBD1,CASTGGQGSQPQHF,TGTGCCAGCACCGGGGGACAGGGGAGTCAGCCCCAGCATTTT
.,TRBV6-6,12,TRBJ2-3,.,CASSLTGDTQYF,TGTGCCAGCAGTTTAACAGGGGATACGCAGTATTTT
.,TRBV9,15,TRBJ2-3,.,CASSVVGGSTDTQYF,TGTGCCAGCAGCGTAGTGGGAGGTAGCACAGATACGCAGTATTTT
.,TRBV2,13,TRBJ1-1,.,CASSGEGNTEAFF,TGTGCCAGCAGTGGCGAGGGTAACACTGAAGCTTTCTTT
.,TRBV28,18,TRBJ1-2,.,CASSLDWVPGGGDDGYTF,TGTGCCAGCAGTTTAGATTGGGTACCCGGTGGGGGCGATGATGGCTACACCTTC
.,TRBV5-1,15,TRBJ2-2,.,CASSKGLAGTGELFF,TGCGCCAGCAGCAAGGGACTGGCGGGGACCGGGGAGCTGTTTTTT
.,TRBV14,15,TRBJ2-7,.,CASSQDRGRNYEQYF,TGTGCCAGCAGCCAAGATAGGGGCAGAAATTACGAGCAGTACTTC
.,TRBV2,13,TRBJ1-2,.,CASSGPGSGGYTF,TGTGCCAGCAGTGGTCCCGGGTCGGGTGGCTACACCTTC
once,TRBV19,13,TRBJ2-7,.,CAVRGDRWGEQYF,TGTGCCGTCCGGGGGGACAGGTGGGGCGAGCAGTACTTC
.,TRBV28,19,TRBJ1-5,TRBD1,CASSPIGGGATHSNQPQHF,TGTGCCAGCAGTCCGATTGGAGGGGGCGCCACCCATAGCAATCAGCCCCAGCATTTT
.,TRBV28,13,TRBJ1-2,TRBD1,CASSPDRDYGYTF,TGTGCCAGCAGCCCGGACAGGGACTATGGCTACACCTTC
.,TRBV5-1,16,TRBJ2-2,TRBD2,CASSLLAGGDTGELFF,TGCGCCAGCAGCTTACTAGCGGGGGGCGACACCGGGGAGCTGTTTTTT
once,TRBV27,13,TRBJ2-7,TRBD2,CASSPGLAYEQYF,TGTGCCAGCAGCCCTGGACTAGCGTACGAGCAGTACTTC
.,TRBV27,17,TRBJ2-4,TRBD2,CASSPRLAGLAKNIQYF,TGTGCCAGCAGTCCGAGACTAGCGGGATTAGCCAAAAACATTCAGTACTTC
.,TRBV9,16,TRBJ2-1,.,CASSVAVDYGDNEQFF,TGTGCCAGCAGCGTAGCGGTCGACTATGGGGATAATGAGCAGTTCTTC
.,TRBV5-1,14,TRBJ2-7,.,CASCAGLPPDEQYF,TGCGCCAGTTGCGCGGGACTCCCCCCTGATGAGCAGTACTTC
.,TRBV5-4,14,TRBJ2-4,TRBD1,CASSPRQGGNIQYF,TGTGCCAGCAGCCCCCGACAGGGGGGAAACATTCAGTACTTC
.,TRBV27,15,TRBJ2-1,TRBD1,CASSKGTGGGNEQFF,TGTGCCAGCAGTAAAGGGACAGGGGGCGGCAATGAGCAGTTCTTC
.,TRBV27,14,TRBJ1-1,TRBD1,CASRSQGGNTEAFF,TGTGCCAGCAGAAGCCAGGGGGGGAACACTGAAGCTTTCTTT
.,TRBV4-1,16,TRBJ2-2,TRBD1,CASSPSTGEVTGELFF,TGCGCCAGCAGCCCGTCGACAGGGGAGGTGACCGGGGAGCTGTTTTTT
.,TRBV30,13,TRBJ2-1,.,CACEDSLYNEQFF,TGTGCCTGCGAGGACAGCCTCTACAATGAGCAGTTCTTC
.,TRBV2,12,TRBJ2-7,.,CASSSQSYEQYF,TGTGCCAGCAGTTCGCAGTCCTACGAGCAGTACTTC
.,TRBV10-2,14,TRBJ2-7,TRBD1,CASSELGQDLAQYF,TGCGCCAGCAGTGAGTTGGGACAGGATCTGGCGCAGTACTTC
.,TRBV27,16,TRBJ1-5,TRBD1,CASSEGTGRGDQPQHF,TGTGCCAGCAGTGAGGGGACAGGGAGGGGGGATCAGCCCCAGCATTTT
.,TRBV29-1,14,TRBJ1-1,TRBD1,CSVVQDRGRTEAFF,TGCAGCGTTGTCCAGGACAGGGGAAGGACTGAAGCTTTCTTT
.,TRBV7-8,13,TRBJ2-7,TRBD2,CASKKRGSYEQYF,TGTGCCAGCAAGAAGCGGGGCTCCTACGAGCAGTACTTC
.,TRBV25-1,13,TRBJ1-5,TRBD1,CASKGQGNQPQHF,TGTGCCAGCAAGGGACAGGGCAATCAGCCCCAGCATTTT
.,TRBV7-9,13,TRBJ1-2,TRBD1,CASSLDRGLGYTF,TGTGCCAGCAGCTTAGACAGGGGGCTAGGCTACACCTTC
.,TRBV11-3,17,TRBJ2-5,TRBD2,CASSSLVAGGPRETQYF,TGTGCCAGCAGCTCCCTGGTTGCGGGAGGGCCACGAGAGACCCAGTACTTC
.,TRBV5-5,12,TRBJ1-5,.,CASSKYNQPQHF,TGTGCCAGCAGCAAATATAATCAGCCCCAGCATTTT
.,TRBV2,13,TRBJ1-6,.,CASSRRDSSPLHF,TGTGCCAGCAGCCGCAGGGATTCTTCACCCCTCCACTTT
.,TRBV6-1,16,TRBJ1-4,.,CASSEFHSATNEKLFF,TGTGCCAGCAGTGAATTTCACAGTGCAACTAATGAAAAACTGTTTTTT
.,TRBV4-1,13,TRBJ2-7,.,CASSQPPGSQKYF,TGCGCCAGCAGCCAGCCGCCCGGGAGCCAGAAGTACTTC
.,TRBV30,12,TRBJ2-2,.,CAWEAETGELFF,TGTGCCTGGGAAGCGGAGACCGGGGAGCTGTTTTTT
.,TRBV6-1,14,TRBJ2-2,TRBD2,CASSGGVNTGELFF,TGTGCCAGCTCCGGGGGGGTAAACACCGGGGAGCTGTTTTTT
.,TRBV4-1,14,TRBJ2-1,TRBD2,CASSQVVAGNEQFF,TGCGCCAGCAGCCAAGTGGTAGCGGGAAACGAGCAGTTCTTC
.,TRBV19,16,TRBJ2-3,TRBD1,CASSIQTGTGTDTQYF,TGTGCCAGTAGTATCCAAACCGGGACAGGGACAGATACGCAGTATTTT
.,TRBV11-2,15,TRBJ2-1,.,CASSFLGQSYNEQFF,TGTGCCAGCAGCTTTTTGGGACAATCCTACAATGAGCAGTTCTTC
.,TRBV2,12,TRBJ2-1,.,CARSGRGNEQFF,TGTGCCAGATCCGGACGGGGCAATGAGCAGTTCTTC
.,TRBV6-5,14,TRBJ2-5,TRBD2,CASSYSGSGETQYF,TGTGCCAGCAGTTACAGCGGGAGTGGCGAGACCCAGTACTTC
.,TRBV27,17,TRBJ2-4,.,CASSIGGTFLAKNIQYF,TGTGCCAGCAGTATAGGAGGGACTTTTCTAGCCAAAAACATTCAGTACTTC
once,TRBV6-1,14,TRBJ2-7,TRBD1,CASSTRTGSYEQYF,TGTGCCAGCAGTACCCGGACAGGGAGCTACGAGCAGTACTTC
.,TRBV7-9,15,TRBJ2-7,.,CASSRSGTLTYEQYF,TGTGCCAGCAGCCGGTCCGGGACACTGACCTACGAGCAGTACTTC
.,TRBV10-2,14,TRBJ1-1,TRBD1,CASAFRQGGTEAFF,TGCGCCAGCGCTTTTCGACAGGGTGGAACTGAAGCTTTCTTT
.,TRBV7-9,12,TRBJ2-1,TRBD2,CASSFGEGEQFF,TGTGCCAGCAGCTTTGGGGAGGGTGAGCAGTTCTTC
.,TRBV5-8,14,TRBJ1-1,.,CASSLWGDDTEAFF,TGTGCCAGCAGCTTGTGGGGGGACGACACTGAAGCTTTCTTT
once,TRBV18,12,TRBJ2-7,.,CASSQDTYEQYF,TGTGCCAGCTCACAGGACACCTACGAGCAGTACTTC
.,TRBV28,13,TRBJ2-7,.,CASSLPGTYEQYF,TGTGCCAGCAGTTTGCCGGGAACCTACGAGCAGTACTTC
.,TRBV7-9,15,TRBJ2-7,.,CASSLVLGSSYEQYF,TGTGCCAGCAGCTTGGTTCTGGGGAGCTCCTACGAGCAGTACTTC
few,TRBV27,12,TRBJ1-1,TRBD1,CASSRQGTEAFF,TGTGCCAGCAGTAGACAGGGAACTGAAGCTTTCTTT